This entry lists 21 T cell receptor beta chains sequenced from one sample in a study of cytomegalovirus exposure and HLA in healthy donors (dated by TCRdb to 2017 to 2019). Library generation was performed with the immunoSEQ multiplex PCR assay. A mixture of 60 forward primers for TCR Vbeta segments and 13 reverse primers for TCR Jbeta segments was used in the multiplex PCR. Imported from immuneACCESS, the table was reduced by TCRdb to in-frame sequences with V and J called. These copies leave out some clones; in studies compared against another copy, an unresolved V gene accounts for under half, and the cause of the remainder is not known. Counted in this sample were more than 150,000 clones; roughly three quarters of them appeared once. Around 2.3% of the sample lies in the top ten. The sample consisted of PBMCs. All receptors come from a woman younger than 45 in good health and CMV-seropositive.

This chain uses TRBV11-1 with TRBJ1-2, with 7 bases identical to TRBD1. The germline V gene has CDR1 SGHAT and CDR2 FQDESV (reference sequence). This CDR3 region has 15 residues. J was trimmed by 4 bases and V by 5 bases; bases with no gene match: 10. DNA for the CDR3: TGTGCCAGCAGCAAAAGGGGGCAGGGACCCTATGGCTACACCTTC. Translating it yields CASSKRGQGPYGYTF.

CDR3 in DNA: TGTGCCAGCAGCTTCCGGACTAGCGGGGGCGATGAGCAGTTCTTC. This codes for CASSFRTSGGDEQFF. The rearrangement links TRBV11-2 to TRBJ2-1, with 13 bases fitting TRBD2. Germline V gives CDR1 SGHAT, CDR2 FQNNGV. The CDR3 spans 15 residues. V lost 3 bases, J lost 8 bases, and 4 bases stayed unmatched.

The J gene is TRBJ1-5, the V gene TRBV19; 11 bases are shared with TRBD1. CDR3 length: 16 amino acids. In germline, CDR1 is LNHDA, CDR2 SQIVND (reference sequence). Germline trimming cut 5 bases from V and 4 bases from J; bases unmatched to any gene: 7. The CDR3 sequence is CASSPGTGGRNQPQHF. In DNA form, the CDR3 reads TGTGCCAGTAGTCCTGGGACAGGGGGACGGAATCAGCCCCAGCATTTT.

This chain joins TRBV11-3 and TRBJ2-2; 9 bases match TRBD1. Germline V gives CDR1 SGHNT, CDR2 YENEEA. The V and J ends lost 4 bases and 6 bases, in that order; junction bases with no gene match: 3. The CDR3 has 14 residues. The CDR3 region has the DNA TGTGCCAGCAGCTCGGGACAGGGCGCCGGGGAGCTGTTTTTT. It translates to CASSSGQGAGELFF.

V usage is TRBV29-1 and J usage is TRBJ2-7; D is uncertain. Trimming shortened V by 0 bases and J by 2 bases, and 8 bases separated the two germline ends. The CDR3 sequence is 13 residues long. Germline lookup yields CDR1 SQVTM and CDR2 ANQGSEA. The CDR3, as DNA: TGCAGCGTTGAAGACAGTATGACCTACGAGCAGTACTTC. Translating gives CSVEDSMTYEQYF.

The chain carries TRBV4-3 and TRBJ2-7, with no clear D. The CDR3 covers 13 residues. Trimming took 3 bases from V and 4 from J, leaving 10 bases between them. Germline V gene data show CDR1 as LGHNA and CDR2 as YSLEER. The CDR3 sequence: CASSHRVYYEQYF. DNA of the CDR3: TGCGCCAGCAGCCATCGGGTCTATTACGAGCAGTACTTC.

A note on this clone: At the DNA level, this CDR3 is encoded by other sequences in the same sample as well. The chain links TRBV7-9 to TRBJ1-2; D remains unclear. Trimming left V 1 base short and J 4 bases short, with 10 bases between. Germline CDR1 reads SEHNR; CDR2 reads FQNEAQ (reference sequence). This CDR3 spans 14 amino acids. For the CDR3, the DNA is TGTGCCAGCAGCTTAGACAGCAACTTCTATGGCTACACCTTC. It codes for CASSLDSNFYGYTF.

This clone showed up just once. At one end the junction does not follow the germline gene, possibly because of a read error. The chain joins TRBV27 to TRBJ2-4; D unclear. CDR3 length: 16 residues. The germline gives CDR1 MNHEY, CDR2 SMNVEV (reference sequence). The CDR3 nucleotides read TGTGCCAGCAGTCCCCACGTTGCAAAAGCCAAAAACAGTCAGTACTTC. Translation: CASSPHVAKAKNSQYF.

This chain connects TRBV14 to TRBJ1-6; maybe TRBD1 (6 bases). Germline lookup yields CDR1 SGHDN and CDR2 FVKESK. The length of the CDR3 is 17 residues. V lost 0 bases and J 7 bases, leaving 16 bases between the germline ends. Written as DNA, the CDR3 is TGTGCCAGCAGCCAAGATCCTTCTTCAAGGGGGAATTCACCCCTCCACTTT. Translated, it gives CASSQDPSSRGNSPLHF.

The J gene is TRBJ1-5, the V gene TRBV7-2; 7 positions agree with TRBD1. The germline V gene encodes CDR1 SGHTA and CDR2 FQGNSA. The CDR3 length is 15 residues. V dropped 5 bases and J dropped 0; count of bases not matched to a gene: 4. CDR3 residues: CASSLRTGSNQPQHF. The CDR3 bases are TGTGCCAGCAGCCTCCGGACAGGTAGCAATCAGCCCCAGCATTTT.

This rearrangement joins TRBV5-4 to TRBJ1-3; D may be TRBD1 (5 bases). The CDR3 sequence is 15 residues long. Germline CDR1 reads SGHNT; CDR2 reads YYREEE (reference sequence). Trimming left V 3 bases short and J 0 bases short, with 10 bases between. CDR3 coding DNA: TGTGCCAGCAGCTGGAACAGGAACTCTGGAAACACCATATATTTT. Residues: CASSWNRNSGNTIYF.

The gene calls are TRBV9 and TRBJ2-1, with TRBD2 identical over 9 bases. V shed 0 bases and J 5 bases; nucleotides not matched to a gene: 6. The CDR3 runs 16 residues. Germline loops: CDR1 SGDLS, CDR2 YYNGEE. The CDR3 DNA reads TGTGCCAGCAGCGTAGGGGCTAGCGGGGTGAACAATGAGCAGTTCTTC. This gives the protein CASSVGASGVNNEQFF.

The chain recombines TRBV6-5 with TRBJ2-5; 10 bases align to TRBD2. The J call may be mistaken, given a closer DNA end match to TRBJ2-7. The CDR3 runs 14 residues. From germline, CDR1 is MNHEY and CDR2 SVGAGI. Here the CDR3 reads CASIRLAGAYEQYF. In DNA, the CDR3 is TGTGCCAGCATTCGACTAGCGGGTGCCTACGAGCAGTACTTC.

This clone was seen only once. The rearrangement joins TRBV4-1 to TRBJ2-5, with D maybe TRBD1 (6 bases). This CDR3 is 15 amino acids long. The germline V gene has CDR1 MGHRA and CDR2 YSYEKL. Trimming shortened V by 3 bases and J by 0 bases, and 11 bases separated the two germline ends. The CDR3: CASSHPRDNQETQYF. In nucleotides, the CDR3 is TGCGCCAGCAGCCATCCCCGGGACAACCAAGAGACCCAGTACTTC.

This chain joins TRBV6-1 and TRBJ2-7; 7 nucleotides line up with TRBD2. Germline V CDR1 and CDR2: MNHNS, SASEGT. CDR3 length equals 13 residues. The V gene end was trimmed by 5 bases and the J gene end by 3 bases; junction bases not matched to a gene: 4. CDR3 DNA: TGTGCCAGCAGTTGGGGGGGGAGCTACGAGCAGTACTTC. Encoded protein: CASSWGGSYEQYF.

The chain links TRBV7-2 to TRBJ1-5; 7 positions match TRBD1. With V trimmed by 3 bases and J by 7 bases, 12 bases remained unmatched. There are 16 residues in the CDR3. Germline loops: CDR1 SGHTA, CDR2 FQGNSA. The CDR3 is CASSFQRGRVGQPQHF. The CDR3 DNA reads TGTGCCAGCAGCTTCCAAAGGGGGCGAGTCGGGCAGCCCCAGCATTTT.

The chain's CDR3 is CASSSIGETQYF. As DNA, the CDR3 is TGTGCCAGCAGTTCGATCGGGGAGACCCAGTACTTC. The chain recombines TRBV6-6 with TRBJ2-5; D gene ambiguous. Germline-derived CDR1 and CDR2 are MNHNY and SVGAGI (reference sequence). The CDR3 covers 12 residues. Trimming left V 4 bases short and J 5 bases short, with 8 bases between.

The gene calls are TRBV7-2 and TRBJ2-7; D is perhaps TRBD1 (6 bases). Germline lookup yields CDR1 SGHTA and CDR2 FQGNSA. V shed 0 bases and J shed 6 bases, with 12 bases lying between them. This CDR3 is built from 14 residues. This chain's CDR3 is CASSLAGAISEQYF. The CDR3 bases are TGTGCCAGCAGCTTAGCGGGGGCGATCTCCGAGCAGTACTTC. Complete variable domain (other parts from reference TRBV7-2 and TRBJ2-7): GAGVSQSPSNKVTEKGKDVELRCDPISGHTALYWYRQSLGQGLEFLIYFQGNSAPDKSGLPSDRFSAERTGGSVSTLTIQRTQQEDSAVYLCASSLAGAISEQYFGPGTRLTVT.

This chain uses TRBV14 with TRBJ2-7; 7 bases fit TRBD1. The junction had 8 bases not matched to a gene; V was cut back by 4 bases and J by 2 bases. Looked up from germline, CDR1 is SGHDN and CDR2 is FVKESK. The CDR3 has 15 amino acids. The CDR3 DNA sequence: TGTGCCAGCAGCCTACAGGGGCCGGGAACCTACGAGCAGTACTTC. Translation: CASSLQGPGTYEQYF.

This clone has a handful of counts. The chain uses TRBV6-1 and TRBJ1-4; D is perhaps TRBD1 (5 bases). This CDR3 contains 14 residues. CDR1 and CDR2 (germline): MNHNS, SASEGT. V was pared by 6 bases and J by 4 bases, with 12 bases between. The DNA for the CDR3 is TGTGCCAGCAGGCCGGGGGACGTTAATGAAAAACTGTTTTTT. Translated, it gives CASRPGDVNEKLFF.

The rearrangement links TRBV2 to TRBJ1-6; no firm D call. Germline V gene lookup returns CDR1 SNHLY and CDR2 FYNNEI. CDR3 length: 14 amino acids. The ends were cut back, 7 bases at V and 9 bases at J, with 16 bases in the middle. The CDR3 DNA follows: TGTGCCAGCATAGGAGTATCTTTCGGTTCACCCCTCCACTTT. Amino acid sequence: CASIGVSFGSPLHF.